The 7 T cell receptor beta chains in this list originate from one sample, sequenced in a study of ipilimumab plus nivolumab after autologous stem cell transplantation. Clones were read by immunoSEQ multiplex PCR, and TCRdb kept only the in-frame ones, dropping some. In the table there are 4,500 to 5,000 clones, about 80% of which are singletons. The sample consisted of PBMCs, taken in a trial of ipilimumab plus nivolumab as post-transplant consolidation. The source of these receptors is a male donor with multiple myeloma.

The V call is TRBV10-1, the J call TRBJ2-5; D unclear. The V end was cut by 8 bases, the J end by 2 bases, with 15 bases between. Germline V lookup: CDR1 WNHNN, CDR2 SYGVQD (reference sequence). CDR3 size: 14 residues. The chain's CDR3 is CASPMEPPQETQYF. The DNA of the CDR3 is TGCGCCAGCCCGATGGAACCACCTCAAGAGACCCAGTACTTC.

The CDR3 bases are TGTGCCAGCAGCCTGGGGGCAAAGACCGGGGAGCTGTTTTTT. The encoded protein is CASSLGAKTGELFF. The V gene is TRBV11-1, the J gene TRBJ2-2; D is perhaps TRBD1 (6 bases). The CDR3 loop spans 14 amino acids. The ends were cut back, 5 bases at V and 5 bases at J, with 12 bases in the middle. Germline V CDR1 and CDR2: SGHAT, FQDESV (reference sequence).

The chain links TRBV4-3 to TRBJ2-6, with TRBD1 as a possible D gene (5 bases). Trimming left V 1 base short and J 1 base short, with 14 bases between. CDR1 is LGHNA and CDR2 is YSLEER in the germline V gene. There are 18 residues in the CDR3. CDR3 region: CASSQGWGVGSGANVLTF. CDR3 sequence (DNA): TGCGCCAGCAGCCAAGGTTGGGGCGTGGGGTCTGGGGCCAACGTCCTGACTTTC.

This sequence joins TRBV5-1 and TRBJ1-2, with 7 positions matching TRBD1. V dropped 4 bases and J dropped 4; count of bases not matched to a gene: 4. CDR3 length: 13 residues. Germline CDR1 SGHRS, CDR2 YFSETQ. The CDR3 bases are TGCGCCAGCAGCCAGGGACAGCCCTATGGCTACACCTTC. Encoded protein: CASSQGQPYGYTF.

The chain links TRBV4-1 to TRBJ1-1, with 7 bases that match TRBD1. This CDR3 region has 14 residues. The germline V gene encodes CDR1 MGHRA and CDR2 YSYEKL. The trim removed 2 bases at V and 5 bases at J, leaving 5 bases unmatched. Here the CDR3 DNA reads TGCGCCAGCAGCCAAATTCAGGGGGGGACTGAAGCTTTCTTT. Translation gives CASSQIQGGTEAFF.

This chain joins TRBV18 and TRBJ1-2, with TRBD1 as a possible D gene (5 bases). Deletions cut 0 bases from V and 2 bases from J, with 10 bases between. This CDR3 has 15 amino acids. Germline V CDR1 and CDR2: KGHSH, LQKENI. This CDR3 reads CASSPPFAGNYGYTF. The CDR3 coding sequence is TGTGCCAGCTCACCACCGTTCGCAGGGAACTATGGCTACACCTTC. Variable domain in full (rest from reference TRBV18 and TRBJ1-2): NAGVMQNPRHLVRRRGQEARLRCSPMKGHSHVYWYRQLPEEGLKFMVYLQKENIIDESGMPKERFSAEFPKEGPSILRIQQVVRGDSAAYFCASSPPFAGNYGYTFGSGTRLTVV.

The rearrangement joins TRBV6-6 to TRBJ2-7; no definite D call. Trimming removed 11 bases at V and 2 bases at J, with 16 bases between. Germline assignment: CDR1 MNHNY and CDR2 SVGAGI (reference sequence). The CDR3 is made up of 13 amino acids. CDR3 amino acids: CAAISAVPYEQYF. The CDR3 coding sequence is TGTGCCGCCATATCCGCCGTCCCCTACGAGCAGTACTTC.